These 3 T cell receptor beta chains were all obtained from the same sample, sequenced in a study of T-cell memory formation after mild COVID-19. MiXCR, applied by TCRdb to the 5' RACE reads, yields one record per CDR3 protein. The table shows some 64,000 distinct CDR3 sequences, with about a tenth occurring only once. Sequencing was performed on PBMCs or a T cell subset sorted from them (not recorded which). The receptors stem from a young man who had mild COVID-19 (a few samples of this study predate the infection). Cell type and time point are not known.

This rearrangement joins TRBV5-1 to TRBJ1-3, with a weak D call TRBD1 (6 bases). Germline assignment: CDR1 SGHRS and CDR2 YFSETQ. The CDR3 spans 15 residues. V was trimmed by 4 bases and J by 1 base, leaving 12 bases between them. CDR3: CASSAGALSGNTIYF. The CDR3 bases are TGCGCCAGCAGCGCGGGGGCCCTTTCTGGAAACACCATATATTTT.

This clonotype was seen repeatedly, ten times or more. The DNA for the CDR3 is TGTGCCAGCTCATATGGACAGTATTCCTACAATGAGCAGTTCTTC. Protein product: CASSYGQYSYNEQFF. The rearrangement joins TRBV18 to TRBJ2-1; D possibly corresponds to TRBD1 (6 bases). Germline CDR1 and CDR2: KGHSH and LQKENI. The CDR3 runs to 15 residues. Trimming stripped 5 bases from V and 1 base from J, with 12 bases between.

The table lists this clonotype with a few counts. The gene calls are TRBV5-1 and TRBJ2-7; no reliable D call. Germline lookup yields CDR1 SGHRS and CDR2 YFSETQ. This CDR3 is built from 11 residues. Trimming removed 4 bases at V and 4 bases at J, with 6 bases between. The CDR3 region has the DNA TGCGCCAGCAGCCGTGAGTACGAGCAGTACTTC. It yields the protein CASSREYEQYF.